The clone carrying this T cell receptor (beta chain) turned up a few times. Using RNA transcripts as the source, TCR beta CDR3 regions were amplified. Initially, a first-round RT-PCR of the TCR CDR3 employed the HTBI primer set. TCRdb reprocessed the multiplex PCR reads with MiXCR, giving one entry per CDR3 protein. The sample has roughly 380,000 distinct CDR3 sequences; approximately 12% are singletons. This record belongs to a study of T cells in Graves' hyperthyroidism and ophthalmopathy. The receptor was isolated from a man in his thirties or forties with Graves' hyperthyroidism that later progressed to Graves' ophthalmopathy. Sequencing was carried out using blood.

The CDR3: CASSLVGAVTEAFF. As DNA, the CDR3 is TGTGCCAGCAGCTTAGTAGGGGCGGTCACTGAAGCTTTCTTT. The rearrangement joins TRBV11-3 to TRBJ1-1; D might be TRBD1 (5 bases). Germline assignment: CDR1 SGHNT and CDR2 YENEEA. The ends were cut back, 1 base at V and 4 bases at J, with 10 bases in the middle. This CDR3 contains 14 residues.